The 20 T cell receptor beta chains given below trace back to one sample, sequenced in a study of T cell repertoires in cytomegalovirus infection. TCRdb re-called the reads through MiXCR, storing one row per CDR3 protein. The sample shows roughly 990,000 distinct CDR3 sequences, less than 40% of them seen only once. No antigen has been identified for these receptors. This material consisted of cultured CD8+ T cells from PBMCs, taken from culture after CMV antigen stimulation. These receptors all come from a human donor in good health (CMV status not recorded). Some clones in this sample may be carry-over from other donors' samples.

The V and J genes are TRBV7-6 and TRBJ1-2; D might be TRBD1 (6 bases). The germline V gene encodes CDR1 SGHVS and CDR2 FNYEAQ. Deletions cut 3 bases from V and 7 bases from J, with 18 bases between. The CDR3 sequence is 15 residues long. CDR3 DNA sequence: TGTGCCAGCAGCTTGGGTTTGGGCAAGGACAGTGGCTACACCTTC. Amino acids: CASSLGLGKDSGYTF.

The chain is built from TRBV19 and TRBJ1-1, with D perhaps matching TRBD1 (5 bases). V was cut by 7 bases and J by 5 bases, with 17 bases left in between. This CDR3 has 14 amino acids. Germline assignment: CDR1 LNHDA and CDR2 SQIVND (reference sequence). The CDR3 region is CASTRSGIGTEAFF. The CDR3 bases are TGTGCCAGTACCAGGTCAGGGATAGGAACTGAAGCTTTCTTT.

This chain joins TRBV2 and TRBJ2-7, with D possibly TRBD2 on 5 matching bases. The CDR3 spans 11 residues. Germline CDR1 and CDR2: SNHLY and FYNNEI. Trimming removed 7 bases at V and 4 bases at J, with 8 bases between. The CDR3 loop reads CASISGYEQYF. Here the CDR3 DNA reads TGTGCCAGCATCTCGGGATACGAGCAGTACTTC.

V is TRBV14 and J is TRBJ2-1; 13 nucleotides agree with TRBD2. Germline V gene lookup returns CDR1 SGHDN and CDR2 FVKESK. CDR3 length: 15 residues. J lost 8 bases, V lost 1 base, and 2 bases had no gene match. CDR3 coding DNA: TGTGCCAGCAGCCAAGGACTAGCGGGGGGCCATGAGCAGTTCTTC. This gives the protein CASSQGLAGGHEQFF.

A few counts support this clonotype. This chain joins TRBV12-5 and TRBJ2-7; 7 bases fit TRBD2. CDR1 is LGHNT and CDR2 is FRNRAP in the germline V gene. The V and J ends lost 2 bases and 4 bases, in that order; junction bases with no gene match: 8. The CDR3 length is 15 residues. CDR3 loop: CASGLRVAGGYEQYF. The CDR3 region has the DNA TGTGCTAGTGGTTTGAGGGTAGCGGGTGGATACGAGCAGTACTTC.

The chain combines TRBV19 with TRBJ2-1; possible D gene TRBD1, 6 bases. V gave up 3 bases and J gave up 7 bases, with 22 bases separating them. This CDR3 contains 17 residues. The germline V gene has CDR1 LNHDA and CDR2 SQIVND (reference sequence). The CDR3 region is CASSIGLVAGERNEQFF. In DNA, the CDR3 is TGTGCCAGTAGTATTGGGCTGGTGGCAGGGGAACGGAATGAGCAGTTCTTC.

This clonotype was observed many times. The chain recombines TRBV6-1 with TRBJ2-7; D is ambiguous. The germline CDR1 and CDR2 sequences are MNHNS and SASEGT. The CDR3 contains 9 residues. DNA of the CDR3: TGTGCTAGTGGCTACGAGCAGTACTTC. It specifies CASGYEQYF.

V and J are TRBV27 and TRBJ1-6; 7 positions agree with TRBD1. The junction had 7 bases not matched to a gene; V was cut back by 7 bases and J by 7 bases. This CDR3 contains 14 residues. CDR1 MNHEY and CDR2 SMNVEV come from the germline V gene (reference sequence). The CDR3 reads CASKSTGWNSPLHF. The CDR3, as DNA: TGTGCCAGCAAATCGACAGGGTGGAATTCACCCCTCCACTTT.

The CDR3 spells CAVHRGAGNEQFF. The DNA of the CDR3 is TGTGCCGTCCACCGGGGGGCTGGCAATGAGCAGTTCTTC. The J gene is TRBJ2-1, the V gene TRBV5-8; the D gene is possibly TRBD2 (7 bases). Germline lookup yields CDR1 SGHTS and CDR2 YDEGEE. With 10 bases removed from V and 6 bases from J, the gap between germline ends came to 17 bases. The CDR3 length is 13 residues. The full variable domain, in which reference TRBV5-8 and TRBJ2-1 provide the parts outside the CDR3, is EAGVTQSPTHLIKTRGQQATLRCSPISGHTSVYWYQQALGLGLQFLLWYDEGEERNRGNFPPRFSGRQFPNYSSELNVNALELEDSALYLCAVHRGAGNEQFFGPGTRLTVL.

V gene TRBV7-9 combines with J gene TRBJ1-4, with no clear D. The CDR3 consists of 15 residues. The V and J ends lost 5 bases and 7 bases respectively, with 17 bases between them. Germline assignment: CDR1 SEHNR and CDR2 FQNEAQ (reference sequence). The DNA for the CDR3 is TGTGCCAGCAGCCGGGTGGGCAGAGAGGCTGAAAAACTGTTTTTT. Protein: CASSRVGREAEKLFF.

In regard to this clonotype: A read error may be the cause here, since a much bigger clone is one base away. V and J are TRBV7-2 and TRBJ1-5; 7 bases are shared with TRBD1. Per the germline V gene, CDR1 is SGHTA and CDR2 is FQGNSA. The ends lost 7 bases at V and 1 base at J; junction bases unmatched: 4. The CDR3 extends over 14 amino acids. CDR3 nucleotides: TGTGCCAGCAACATACAGGGGAGCAATCAGCCCCAGCATTTT. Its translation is CASNIQGSNQPQHF.

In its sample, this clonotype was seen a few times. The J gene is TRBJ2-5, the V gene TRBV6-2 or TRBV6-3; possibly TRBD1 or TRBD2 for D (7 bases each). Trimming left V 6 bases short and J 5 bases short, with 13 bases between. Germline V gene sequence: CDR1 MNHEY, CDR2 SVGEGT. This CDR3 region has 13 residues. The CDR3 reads CASRQGGVETQYF. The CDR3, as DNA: TGTGCCAGCAGGCAGGGGGGGGTGGAGACCCAGTACTTC.

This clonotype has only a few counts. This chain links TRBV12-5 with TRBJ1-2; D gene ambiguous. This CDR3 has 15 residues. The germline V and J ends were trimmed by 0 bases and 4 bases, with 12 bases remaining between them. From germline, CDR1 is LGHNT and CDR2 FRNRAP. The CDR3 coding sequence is TGTGCTAGTGGTTTGGTACTAGGCGGATCCTATGGCTACACCTTC. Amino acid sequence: CASGLVLGGSYGYTF.

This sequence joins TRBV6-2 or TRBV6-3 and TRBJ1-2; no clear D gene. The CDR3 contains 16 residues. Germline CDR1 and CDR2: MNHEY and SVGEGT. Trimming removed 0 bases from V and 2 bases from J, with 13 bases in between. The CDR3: CASSYSGYSKNYGYTF. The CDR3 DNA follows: TGTGCCAGCAGTTACTCGGGATACAGCAAGAACTATGGCTACACCTTC.

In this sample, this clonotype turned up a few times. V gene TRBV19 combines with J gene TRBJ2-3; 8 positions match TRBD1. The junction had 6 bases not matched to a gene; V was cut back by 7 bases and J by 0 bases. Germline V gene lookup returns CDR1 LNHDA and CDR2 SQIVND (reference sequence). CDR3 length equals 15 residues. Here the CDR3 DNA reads TGTGCCAGTACCCTGAGGGACAGGAGCACAGATACGCAGTATTTT. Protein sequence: CASTLRDRSTDTQYF. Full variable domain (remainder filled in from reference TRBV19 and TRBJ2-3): DGGITQSPKYLFRKEGQNVTLSCEQNLNHDAMYWYRQDPGQGLRLIYYSQIVNDFQKGDIAEGYSVSREKKESFPLTVTSAQKNPTAFYLCASTLRDRSTDTQYFGPGTRLTVL.

The CDR3 protein is CASSFRDRAEKLFF. CDR3 DNA: TGTGCCAGCAGCTTCAGGGACAGGGCTGAAAAACTGTTTTTT. The chain links TRBV7-6 to TRBJ1-4; 9 bases map to TRBD1. CDR3 length: 14 amino acids. The germline gives CDR1 SGHVS, CDR2 FNYEAQ. V was pared by 3 bases and J by 7 bases, with 3 bases of the junction left unmatched.

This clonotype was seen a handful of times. For the CDR3, the DNA is TGTGCCAGCAGTTTATGGACAGGTTACTCCTACAATGAGCAGTTCTTC. This sequence encodes CASSLWTGYSYNEQFF. The rearrangement uses TRBV28 and TRBJ2-1, with a weak D call TRBD1 (6 bases). Germline V gene data show CDR1 as MDHEN and CDR2 as SYDVKM. V was trimmed by 0 bases and J by 0 bases, leaving 9 bases between them. The CDR3 is made up of 16 amino acids.

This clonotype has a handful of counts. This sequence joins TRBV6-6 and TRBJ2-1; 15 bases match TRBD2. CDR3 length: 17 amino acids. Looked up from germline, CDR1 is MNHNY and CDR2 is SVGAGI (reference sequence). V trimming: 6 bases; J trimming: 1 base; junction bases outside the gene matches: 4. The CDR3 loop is CASRGLAGGGSYNEQFF. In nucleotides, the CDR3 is TGTGCCAGCAGGGGACTAGCGGGGGGCGGGTCCTACAATGAGCAGTTCTTC.

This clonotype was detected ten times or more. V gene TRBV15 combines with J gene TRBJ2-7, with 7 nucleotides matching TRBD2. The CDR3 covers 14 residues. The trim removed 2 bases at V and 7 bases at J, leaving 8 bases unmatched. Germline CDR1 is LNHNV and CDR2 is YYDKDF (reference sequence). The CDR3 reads CATSRNRDYGEQYV. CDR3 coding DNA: TGTGCCACCAGCAGAAACCGGGACTATGGGGAGCAGTACGTC.

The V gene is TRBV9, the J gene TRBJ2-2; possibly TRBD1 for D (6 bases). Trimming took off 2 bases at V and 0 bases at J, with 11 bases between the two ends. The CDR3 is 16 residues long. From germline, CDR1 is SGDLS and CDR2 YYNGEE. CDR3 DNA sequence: TGTGCCAGCAGCGTTCGGACAGAATCGAACACCGGGGAGCTGTTTTTT. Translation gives CASSVRTESNTGELFF.